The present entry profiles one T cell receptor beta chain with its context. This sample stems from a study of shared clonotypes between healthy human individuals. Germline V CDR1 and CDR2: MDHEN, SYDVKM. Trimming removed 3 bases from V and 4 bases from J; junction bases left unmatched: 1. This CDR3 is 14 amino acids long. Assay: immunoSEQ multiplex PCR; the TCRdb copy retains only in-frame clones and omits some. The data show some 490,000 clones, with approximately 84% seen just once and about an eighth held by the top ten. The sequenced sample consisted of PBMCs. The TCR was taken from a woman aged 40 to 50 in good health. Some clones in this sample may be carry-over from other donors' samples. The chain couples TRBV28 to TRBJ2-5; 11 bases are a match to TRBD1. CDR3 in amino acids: CASSLDRGRETQYF. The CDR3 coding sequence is TGTGCCAGCAGTTTGGACAGGGGGCGAGAGACCCAGTACTTC. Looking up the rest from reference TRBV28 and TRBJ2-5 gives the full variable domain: DVKVTQSSRYLVKRTGEKVFLECVQDMDHENMFWYRQDPGLGLRLIYFSYDVKMKEKGDIPEGYSVSREKKERFSLILESASTNQTSMYLCASSLDRGRETQYFGPGTRLLVL.